One and the same sample provided the 8 T cell receptor beta chains below, sequenced in a study of beta chain features in type 1 diabetes. Every bit of the isolated RNA underwent reverse transcription, so sequencing read expressed TCRB transcripts. Profiled with immunoSEQ multiplex PCR; TCRdb holds only in-frame clones, not every one. The table records about 320,000 clones, 14% of them present only once. Sequencing was carried out using central memory CD4+ T cells from blood. The origin of the receptors is a man aged 25-40 years in good health.

The chain links TRBV15 to TRBJ2-5; D is ambiguous. CDR3 length: 15 residues. Germline V gives CDR1 LNHNV, CDR2 YYDKDF (reference sequence). V was clipped by 3 bases and J by 1 base, with 12 bases between them. The CDR3 nucleotides read TGTGCCACCAGCAGCTTAGGAGTGGGCCAAGAGACCCAGTACTTC. It codes for CATSSLGVGQETQYF.

This clone was seen a handful of times. The rearrangement joins TRBV27 to TRBJ2-3; 12 bases fit TRBD2. The length of the CDR3 is 16 residues. With 5 bases clipped from V and 1 base from J, the junction kept 4 bases outside the gene matches. Germline lookup yields CDR1 MNHEY and CDR2 SMNVEV (reference sequence). CDR3 nucleotide sequence: TGTGCCAGCAGTCCCAGACTAGCGGGGGGCACAGATACGCAGTATTTT. Its translation: CASSPRLAGGTDTQYF.

The sample holds many counts of this clone. The genes are TRBV18 and TRBJ2-7; the D is unclear. Germline CDR1 and CDR2: KGHSH and LQKENI. This CDR3 contains 14 residues. Trimming took 3 bases from V and 5 from J, leaving 14 bases between them. In nucleotides, the CDR3 is TGTGCCAGCTCACCCGGAACCCCCAGGCACGAGCAGTACGTC. This codes for CASSPGTPRHEQYV.

This clone appeared a few times. The chain combines TRBV7-2 with TRBJ2-2; no clear D. V lost 1 base and J lost 4, with 7 bases in between. CDR3 length equals 14 residues. Per germline, CDR1 SGHTA and CDR2 FQGNSA. The CDR3 region is CASSLGQPTGELFF. In DNA, the CDR3 is TGTGCCAGCAGCTTAGGGCAGCCCACCGGGGAGCTGTTTTTT.

This clone has just a few counts. This chain links TRBV27 with TRBJ2-3; TRBD1 matches at 7 bases. This CDR3 is 15 amino acids long. CDR1 and CDR2 from the germline V gene are MNHEY and SMNVEV (reference sequence). Unmatched junction bases numbered 7, after V lost 4 bases and J lost 3 bases. The CDR3 bases are TGTGCCAGCAGTTCTACCCGACAGGGTACAGATACGCAGTATTTT. Translation gives CASSSTRQGTDTQYF.

The chain couples TRBV2 to TRBJ1-2; weak D call: TRBD1 (6 bases). CDR1 SNHLY and CDR2 FYNNEI come from the germline V gene. Trimming stripped 2 bases from V and 10 bases from J, with 26 bases between. The CDR3 is 17 residues long. For the CDR3, the DNA is TGTGCCAGCAGTGAATGGTGGCTGGGGGGGGCGGATTCCTCCTACACCTTC. It yields the protein CASSEWWLGGADSSYTF.

The chain joins TRBV11-2 to TRBJ2-3, with 10 bases lining up with TRBD2. The CDR3 runs to 15 residues. The germline V gene has CDR1 SGHAT and CDR2 FQNNGV. The ends lost 4 bases at V and 2 bases at J; junction bases unmatched: 3. The CDR3 DNA sequence: TGTGCCAGCAGCTCAGGACTAGCGGACACAGATACGCAGTATTTT. Encoded protein: CASSSGLADTDTQYF.

The V gene is TRBV6-5, the J gene TRBJ1-2; 7 nucleotides align to TRBD1. CDR1 is MNHEY, CDR2 SVGAGI, per germline. Trimming cost V 5 bases and J 4 bases; bases outside gene matches: 7. CDR3 length: 14 residues. CDR3 nucleotide sequence: TGTGCCAGCAGTGAACCGGGACAGTCCTATGGCTACACCTTC. Its protein is CASSEPGQSYGYTF.